The sequence of this T cell receptor beta chain was determined in a study of CD8 T cells in ankylosing spondylitis. Whole-study results and caveats: Seven or eight highly homologous variants formed a TCR beta motif that appeared characteristic of ankylosing spondylitis blood.

There are many counts of this clonotype. Its antigen remains unidentified. Germline V lookup: CDR1 LGHNA, CDR2 YSLEER. V was shortened by 0 bases and J by 2 bases, with 11 bases between the two germline ends. The CDR3 is made up of 16 amino acids. Via MiXCR, TCRdb re-called the 5' RACE reads, giving one row per CDR3 protein. This sample has some 130,000 distinct CDR3 sequences, with about 7% found just once. The chain has TRBV4-3 and TRBJ1-5, with D hard to call. The sample was blood, either unsorted or a sorted T cell fraction (not recorded which). The TCR was taken from a female donor with ankylosing spondylitis or in good health (not recorded which). The CDR3: CASSQEVMEGNQPQHF. In nucleotides, the CDR3 is TGCGCCAGCAGCCAAGAAGTCATGGAGGGCAATCAGCCCCAGCATTTT.